This TCR beta chain was obtained from a study of neurological immune-mediated disorders. Study-wide context: For the 35 or so multiple sclerosis patients, the disease was relapsing-remitting in 31 and secondary progressive in 3.

TCRdb itself ran the 5' RACE reads through MiXCR, one entry per CDR3 protein. The data show 25,000 to 35,000 distinct CDR3 sequences, roughly 1.6% seen once. The CDR3 spans 14 residues. V gave up 8 bases and J gave up 0 bases; unmatched junction bases: 7. This clonotype was recorded many times. Material: PBMCs. The chain has TRBV12-3 or TRBV12-4 and TRBJ2-7, with 7 bases identical to TRBD1. The source of this sequence is a woman aged 25-40 years with multiple sclerosis. DNA of the CDR3: TGTGCCAGCCGCCACTCAGGGGGCTCCTACGAGCAGTACTTC. Encoded protein: CASRHSGGSYEQYF.